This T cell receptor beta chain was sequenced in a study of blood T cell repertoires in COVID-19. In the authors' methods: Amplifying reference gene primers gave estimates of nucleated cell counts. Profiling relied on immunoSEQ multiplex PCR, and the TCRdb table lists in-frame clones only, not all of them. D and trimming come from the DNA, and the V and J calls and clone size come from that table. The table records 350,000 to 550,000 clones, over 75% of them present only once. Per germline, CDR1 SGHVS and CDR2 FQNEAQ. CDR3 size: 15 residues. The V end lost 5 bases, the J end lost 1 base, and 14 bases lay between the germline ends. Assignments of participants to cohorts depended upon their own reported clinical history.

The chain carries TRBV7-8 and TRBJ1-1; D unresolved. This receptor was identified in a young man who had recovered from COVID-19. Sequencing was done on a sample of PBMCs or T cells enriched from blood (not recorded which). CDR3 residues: CASSPPKTGNTEAFF. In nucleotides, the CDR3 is TGTGCCAGCAGCCCCCCGAAGACGGGGAACACTGAAGCTTTCTTT.